The 28 T cell receptor beta chains presented below share a single source sample, sequenced in a study of blood T cell repertoires in COVID-19. Using immunoSEQ multiplex PCR, the repertoire was profiled, and TCRdb retains in-frame clones only, with some absent. The table records 100,000 or so clones, around 84% of them present only once. Sequenced material: peripheral blood. The receptors here all came from a human donor in a cohort sampled during active COVID-19.

V usage is TRBV30 and J usage is TRBJ2-2; a weak D match, TRBD1 (5 bases). Germline values: CDR1 GTSNPN, CDR2 SVGIG (reference sequence). V gave up 3 bases and J gave up 1 base, with 9 bases separating them. The CDR3 length is 14 residues. The CDR3 is CAWRAGQNTGELFF. The CDR3 DNA is TGTGCCTGGAGAGCTGGACAGAACACCGGGGAGCTGTTTTTT.

The chain joins TRBV27 to TRBJ1-2; tentative D call: TRBD1 (6 bases). The CDR3 length is 14 residues. From germline, CDR1 is MNHEY and CDR2 SMNVEV (reference sequence). Trimming stripped 6 bases from V and 7 bases from J, with 18 bases between. CDR3 protein: CASRRNQGRFGYTF. The CDR3 region has the DNA TGTGCCAGCAGGAGAAATCAGGGGCGCTTTGGCTACACCTTC.

The V call is TRBV18, the J call TRBJ1-4; D perhaps matches TRBD1 (5 bases). Trimming shortened V by 2 bases and J by 2 bases, and 6 bases separated the two germline ends. The CDR3 is 14 residues long. Looked up from germline, CDR1 is KGHSH and CDR2 is LQKENI. The DNA for the CDR3 is TGTGCCAGCTCACCAGGGGCGACTAATGAAAAACTGTTTTTT. Its translation is CASSPGATNEKLFF.

The chain recombines TRBV10-3 with TRBJ1-3, with D perhaps matching TRBD1 (6 bases). CDR1 and CDR2 from the germline V gene are ENHRY and SYGVKD. Trimming removed 3 bases from V and 4 bases from J, with 10 bases in between. The CDR3 loop spans 14 amino acids. The CDR3 DNA reads TGTGCCATCAGTGACCCTCAGGGGGGAAACACCATATATTTT. Translated, it gives CAISDPQGGNTIYF.

This chain joins TRBV19 and TRBJ1-1, with TRBD1 matching over 10 bases. Per germline, CDR1 LNHDA and CDR2 SQIVND (reference sequence). V shed 5 bases and J 5 bases; nucleotides not matched to a gene: 8. This CDR3 has 15 amino acids. As DNA, the CDR3 is TGTGCCAGTAGTCCCCTAGACAGGGGGCTTACTGAAGCTTTCTTT. This codes for CASSPLDRGLTEAFF. The full variable domain, with the rest looked up from reference TRBV19 and TRBJ1-1, is DGGITQSPKYLFRKEGQNVTLSCEQNLNHDAMYWYRQDPGQGLRLIYYSQIVNDFQKGDIAEGYSVSREKKESFPLTVTSAQKNPTAFYLCASSPLDRGLTEAFFGQGTRLTVV.

The genes are TRBV5-1 and TRBJ2-7, with 9 bases aligning to TRBD1. Germline trimming cut 0 bases from V and 4 bases from J; bases unmatched to any gene: 2. The length of the CDR3 is 14 residues. CDR1 SGHRS and CDR2 YFSETQ come from the germline V gene. CDR3 loop: CASSLGGQGYEQYF. DNA for the CDR3: TGCGCCAGCAGCTTGGGGGGACAGGGATACGAGCAGTACTTC.

Only one count was recorded for this clone. V is TRBV12-3 or TRBV12-4 and J is TRBJ2-5; D is unclear. This CDR3 spans 13 amino acids. The ends were cut back, 1 base at V and 1 base at J, with 4 bases in the middle. CDR3 coding DNA: TGTGCCAGCAGTTTAGGAGTCCAAGAGACCCAGTACTTC. Translating gives CASSLGVQETQYF.

The rearrangement uses TRBV18 and TRBJ2-7, with D perhaps TRBD1 (5 bases). The CDR3 consists of 15 residues. CDR1 and CDR2 (germline): KGHSH, LQKENI. The V and J ends lost 2 bases and 2 bases respectively, with 13 bases between them. CDR3 amino acids: CASSPFQGQAYEQYF. The CDR3 nucleotides are TGTGCCAGCTCACCATTTCAGGGTCAGGCCTACGAGCAGTACTTC. Supplemented by reference TRBV18 and TRBJ2-7, the full variable domain reads NAGVMQNPRHLVRRRGQEARLRCSPMKGHSHVYWYRQLPEEGLKFMVYLQKENIIDESGMPKERFSAEFPKEGPSILRIQQVVRGDSAAYFCASSPFQGQAYEQYFGPGTRLTVT.

The CDR3 DNA is TGTGCCAGCAGTGTTGGGGGGACTAGCGGGAGTTGGGCCAAAAACATTCAGTACTTC. Amino acids: CASSVGGTSGSWAKNIQYF. The chain has TRBV28 and TRBJ2-4, with 14 bases that match TRBD2. Losses at the gene ends were 5 bases for V and 1 base for J; bases not matched to a gene: 10. The CDR3 runs 19 residues. Germline CDR1 and CDR2: MDHEN and SYDVKM. The full variable domain, its missing parts supplied by reference TRBV28 and TRBJ2-4, is DVKVTQSSRYLVKRTGEKVFLECVQDMDHENMFWYRQDPGLGLRLIYFSYDVKMKEKGDIPEGYSVSREKKERFSLILESASTNQTSMYLCASSVGGTSGSWAKNIQYFGAGTRLSVL.

The chain carries TRBV10-1 and TRBJ1-2, with D unresolved. There are 12 residues in the CDR3. CDR1 and CDR2 (germline): WNHNN, SYGVQD (reference sequence). The V end lost 5 bases, the J end lost 4 bases, and 8 bases lay between the germline ends. The CDR3 DNA sequence: TGCGCCAGCAGTCTAGTGCTCTATGGCTACACCTTC. Translating gives CASSLVLYGYTF.

This chain links TRBV7-9 with TRBJ1-4; possible D gene TRBD1, 5 bases. Germline CDR1 and CDR2: SEHNR and FQNEAQ (reference sequence). The CDR3 consists of 15 residues. Trimming took 1 base from V and 0 from J, leaving 6 bases between them. The CDR3 sequence is CASSLGGPTNEKLFF. CDR3 nucleotide sequence: TGTGCCAGCAGCTTAGGGGGCCCAACTAATGAAAAACTGTTTTTT.

On this clone: An end of the junction differs from the germline gene, which may be a read error. The J gene is TRBJ2-5, the V gene TRBV2; D perhaps matches TRBD2 (5 bases). The germline V gene has CDR1 SNHLY and CDR2 FYNNEI. This CDR3 region has 14 residues. DNA for the CDR3: TGTGCCAGCAGTGGGGAAGAGGGCAGCCTCCGATCCAACTTC. This sequence encodes CASSGEEGSLRSNF.

The chain has TRBV27 and TRBJ1-1; D call uncertain. The CDR3 contains 14 residues. CDR1 and CDR2 from the germline V gene are MNHEY and SMNVEV (reference sequence). V gave up 6 bases and J gave up 3 bases, with 14 bases separating them. CDR3 nucleotide sequence: TGTGCCAGCAGGGGTAGGGCGCGGGACACTGAAGCTTTCTTT. It translates to CASRGRARDTEAFF.

The sample holds a few counts of this clone. V and J are TRBV5-5 and TRBJ1-5, with 7 bases lining up with TRBD1. Trimming took 4 bases from V and 5 from J; bases not matched to a gene: 6. Per the germline V gene, CDR1 is SGHKS and CDR2 is YYEKEE (reference sequence). This CDR3 comprises 14 residues. As DNA, the CDR3 is TGTGCCAGCAGCCCCGACAGGGCTCATCAGCCCCAGCATTTT. Its translation is CASSPDRAHQPQHF. The whole variable domain, remainder taken from reference TRBV5-5 and TRBJ1-5, is DAGVTQSPTHLIKTRGQQVTLRCSPISGHKSVSWYQQVLGQGPQFIFQYYEKEERGRGNFPDRFSARQFPNYSSELNVNALLLGDSALYLCASSPDRAHQPQHFGDGTRLSIL.

The chain has TRBV5-1 and TRBJ2-7, with D possibly being TRBD1 (6 bases). CDR1 and CDR2 from the germline V gene are SGHRS and YFSETQ. The CDR3 has 14 amino acids. V lost 0 bases to trimming and J lost 5 bases, with 12 bases between them. The CDR3 region is CASSLDRVTDEQYF. CDR3 DNA sequence: TGCGCCAGCAGCTTGGACAGGGTTACTGACGAGCAGTACTTC.

The V gene is TRBV29-1, the J gene TRBJ2-3; D not resolved. The CDR3 has 12 residues. V was trimmed by 2 bases and J by 3 bases, leaving 6 bases between them. Germline CDR1 reads SQVTM; CDR2 reads ANQGSEA. The CDR3 bases are TGCAGCGTTGAATCCGGGACAGATACGCAGTATTTT. Encoded protein: CSVESGTDTQYF.

The chain employs TRBV5-1 and TRBJ1-1; D is undetermined. The CDR3 totals 14 residues. Per the germline V gene, CDR1 is SGHRS and CDR2 is YFSETQ. V dropped 2 bases and J dropped 4 bases, with 12 bases sitting between them. The CDR3 DNA reads as TGCGCCAGCAGCTTCAGCCCCACGGGCACTGAAGCTTTCTTT. It yields the protein CASSFSPTGTEAFF.

This clone was seen just once. The rearrangement uses TRBV15 and TRBJ2-7; D perhaps matches TRBD1 (5 bases). There are 15 residues in the CDR3. V was clipped by 5 bases and J by 1 base, with 15 bases between them. CDR1 and CDR2 from the germline V gene are LNHNV and YYDKDF (reference sequence). The CDR3 DNA reads TGTGCCACCAGCCCGGTCAGGGCAGGTTCCTACGAGCAGTACTTC. This sequence encodes CATSPVRAGSYEQYF.

With regard to this clone: The sample holds other DNA sequences that translate to the same CDR3. The chain joins TRBV28 to TRBJ1-2; D is possibly TRBD1 (6 bases). V gave up 4 bases and J gave up 4 bases, with 7 bases separating them. Germline V gives CDR1 MDHEN, CDR2 SYDVKM. The CDR3 spans 12 residues. CDR3 bases: TGTGCCAGCAGTTCAGGGGTCTATGGCTACACCTTC. This encodes CASSSGVYGYTF.

The CDR3 is CASSSTGTEETQYF. The CDR3 DNA is TGTGCCAGCAGTTCAACTGGGACAGAGGAGACCCAGTACTTC. The chain links TRBV27 to TRBJ2-5, with 7 bases matching TRBD1. The trim removed 4 bases at V and 5 bases at J, leaving 7 bases unmatched. This CDR3 comprises 14 residues. CDR1 and CDR2 (germline): MNHEY, SMNVEV (reference sequence).

V and J are TRBV11-3 and TRBJ2-5; 10 positions agree with TRBD2. The junction had 5 bases not matched to a gene; V was cut back by 5 bases and J by 2 bases. CDR1 is SGHNT, CDR2 YENEEA, per germline. This CDR3 has 15 residues. The CDR3 here is CASSDYSGGQETQYF. CDR3 sequence (DNA): TGTGCCAGCAGCGATTATAGCGGGGGGCAAGAGACCCAGTACTTC.

The rearrangement uses TRBV28 and TRBJ2-7; 9 bases are a match to TRBD1. CDR3 length: 13 residues. CDR1 MDHEN and CDR2 SYDVKM come from the germline V gene. V trimming: 6 bases; J trimming: 11 bases; junction bases outside the gene matches: 11. This CDR3 reads CASSPTPRTGEYF. CDR3 bases: TGTGCCAGCAGCCCGACCCCAAGGACAGGGGAGTACTTC.

The chain recombines TRBV10-3 with TRBJ1-1; 9 bases agree with TRBD1. Germline V gene data show CDR1 as ENHRY and CDR2 as SYGVKD. There are 14 residues in the CDR3. The V segment lost 5 bases and the J segment 4 bases; nucleotides outside the gene matches: 5. CDR3 bases: TGTGCCATCAGTCTGGACAGGGGAGGCACTGAAGCTTTCTTT. This encodes CAISLDRGGTEAFF.

The chain carries TRBV18 and TRBJ2-1; 11 nucleotides line up with TRBD2. Germline V CDR1 and CDR2: KGHSH, LQKENI. The junction had 4 bases not matched to a gene; V was cut back by 4 bases and J by 5 bases. The length of the CDR3 is 15 residues. The CDR3: CASSRGLAVDNEQFF. The CDR3, as DNA: TGTGCCAGCTCACGGGGACTAGCGGTTGACAATGAGCAGTTCTTC.

The rearrangement links TRBV5-1 to TRBJ2-5; maybe TRBD2 (7 bases). The ends were cut back, 5 bases at V and 3 bases at J, with 14 bases in the middle. Germline CDR1 and CDR2: SGHRS and YFSETQ. The CDR3 is 14 residues long. As DNA, the CDR3 is TGCGCCAGCAGTCGGCAGGGGAGGGAAGAGACCCAGTACTTC. Protein product: CASSRQGREETQYF.

The J gene is TRBJ2-3, the V gene TRBV27; 9 bases agree with TRBD2. The CDR3 is 16 amino acids. Germline V lookup: CDR1 MNHEY, CDR2 SMNVEV (reference sequence). Trimming took 5 bases from V and 2 from J; bases not matched to a gene: 8. Here the CDR3 DNA reads TGTGCCAGCAGTATCTCTAGCGGGGAGGTCACAGATACGCAGTATTTT. Amino acids: CASSISSGEVTDTQYF.

This sequence joins TRBV12-3 or TRBV12-4 and TRBJ1-2; 7 nucleotides match TRBD1. The CDR3 extends over 13 amino acids. V lost 5 bases, J lost 4 bases, and 4 bases stayed unmatched. The CDR3 region is CASSTQGTYGYTF. The CDR3 DNA reads as TGTGCCAGCAGTACACAGGGGACCTATGGCTACACCTTC.

This clone is a singleton in its sample. The gene calls are TRBV5-1 and TRBJ1-2; D is uncertain. Trimming removed 0 bases from V and 8 bases from J, with 11 bases in between. The germline V gene has CDR1 SGHRS and CDR2 YFSETQ. The CDR3 is 13 residues long. The CDR3 spells CASSLDRERGYTF. The CDR3 DNA sequence: TGCGCCAGCAGCTTGGACCGGGAAAGAGGCTACACCTTC.